Sequencing of this TCR beta chain was carried out in a study of blood T cells in healthy people across ages. For the second PCR, which ran for roughly 6 to 12 cycles, a sample-barcoded 5' primer and a J-beta primer mix were used. TCRdb itself ran the 5' RACE reads through MiXCR, one entry per CDR3 protein. The profile shows roughly 1 million distinct CDR3 sequences, 25% of them singletons. In this sample, this clonotype turned up a few times. Trimming removed 5 bases from V and 6 bases from J; junction bases left unmatched: 12. This CDR3 is 16 amino acids long. The V gene's germline CDR1 is LNHNV and CDR2 YYDKDF (reference sequence). In addition, the sample was reused for a study of T cells of mothers and their children. That investigation notes: About 2.8 million TCR beta reads per child versus over 9 million per mother.

The specimen was blood. The origin of this receptor is a girl aged 2 to 10 in good health. The J gene is TRBJ2-1, the V gene TRBV15, with 8 bases lining up with TRBD2. CDR3 DNA: TGTGCCACCAGCTCTCCTTTTAGCGGGACCAGCAATGAGCAGTTCTTC. Encoded protein: CATSSPFSGTSNEQFF. Filled out from reference TRBV15 and TRBJ2-1, the complete variable domain reads DAMVIQNPRYQVTQFGKPVTLSCSQTLNHNVMYWYQQKSSQAPKLLFHYYDKDFNNEADTPDNFQSRRPNTSFCFLDIRSPGLGDTAMYLCATSSPFSGTSNEQFFGPGTRLTVL.